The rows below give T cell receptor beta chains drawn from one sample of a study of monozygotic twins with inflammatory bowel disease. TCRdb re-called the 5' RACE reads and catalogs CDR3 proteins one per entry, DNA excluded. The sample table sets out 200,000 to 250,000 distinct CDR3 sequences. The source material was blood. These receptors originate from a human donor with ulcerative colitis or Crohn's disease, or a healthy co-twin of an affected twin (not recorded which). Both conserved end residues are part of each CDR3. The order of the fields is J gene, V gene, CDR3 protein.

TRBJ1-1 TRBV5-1 CASSAQGFTEAFF
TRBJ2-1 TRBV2 CASSLTGQDEQFF
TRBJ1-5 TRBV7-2 CASSLQGSGNQPQHF
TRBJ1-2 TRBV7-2 CASSLVMDYYGYTF
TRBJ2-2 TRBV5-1 CASSFAGAETGELFF
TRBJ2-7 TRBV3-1 CASSYGTDEQYF
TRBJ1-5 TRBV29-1 CSVSIQRDRNQPQHF
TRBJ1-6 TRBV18 CASSPPGDHSPLHF
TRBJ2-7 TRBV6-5 CASSYSTGAYEQYF
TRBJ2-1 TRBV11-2 CASSPMMTGGFEQFF
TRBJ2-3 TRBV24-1 CATSDSTDSDTQYF
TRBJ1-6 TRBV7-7 CASSLPNWGGHSPLHF
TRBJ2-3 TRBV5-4 CASQLVRGTDTQYF
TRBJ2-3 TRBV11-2 CASSPPPTSITQYF
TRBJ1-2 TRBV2 CASSDPGSGYTF
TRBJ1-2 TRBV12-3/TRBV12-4 CASRNTRAPQDYGYTF
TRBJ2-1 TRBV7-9 CASSPTSGREQFF
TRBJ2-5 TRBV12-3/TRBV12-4 CASSPASGRGTQYF
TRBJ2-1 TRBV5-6 CASSLVGRLAGGAGFMNEQFF
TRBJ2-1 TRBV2 CASSSDDNEQFF
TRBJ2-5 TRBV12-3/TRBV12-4 CASRKRQGSMETQYF
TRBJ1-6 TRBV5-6 CASSSIEDRGRSPLHF
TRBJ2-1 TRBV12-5 CASGFRGIGKDEQFF
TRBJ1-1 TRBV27 CASRRTGNTEAFF
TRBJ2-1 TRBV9 CASSVSIEDWGGSYNEQFF
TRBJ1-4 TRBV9 CASSVAWGQGYEKLFF
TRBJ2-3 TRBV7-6 CASSSFSGGADTQYF
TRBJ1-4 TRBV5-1 CASSLVGGTNEKLFF
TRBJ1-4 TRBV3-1 CASRSGFEKLFF
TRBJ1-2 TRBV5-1 CASSLDDHGYTF
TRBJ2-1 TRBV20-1 CSADPTASEQFF
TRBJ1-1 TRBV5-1 CASSDGGPYTMNTEAFF
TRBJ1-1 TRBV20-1 CSAGRGHTEAFF
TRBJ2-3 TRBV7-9 CASSQNVGSTDTQYF
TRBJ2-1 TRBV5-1 CASSTTGTELYNEQFF
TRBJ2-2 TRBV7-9 CASSLKSNTGELFF
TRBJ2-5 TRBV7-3 CASSLGSAGGQETQYF
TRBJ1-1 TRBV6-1 CASSEDGYTEAFF
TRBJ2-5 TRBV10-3 CAISGTVGETQYF
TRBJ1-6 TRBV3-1 CASSQLNNNSPLHF
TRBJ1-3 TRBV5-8 CASSWTGDGGNTIYF
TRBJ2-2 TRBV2 CASSVLTVNTGELFF
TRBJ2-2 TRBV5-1 CASSQERPLTGELFF
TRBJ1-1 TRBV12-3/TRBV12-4 CASTLGRRNTEAFF
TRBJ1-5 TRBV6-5 CASSLGTSNQPQHF
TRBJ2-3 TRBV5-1 CASSENTDTQYF
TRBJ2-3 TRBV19 CASSTSISTDTQYF
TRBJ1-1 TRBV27 CASSPTSAGGTEAFF
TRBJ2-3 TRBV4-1 CASSQDRRGRSQYF
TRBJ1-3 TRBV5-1 CASSFGSSGNTIYF
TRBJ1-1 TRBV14 CASSTTGGTEAFF